The text below deals with one T cell receptor beta chain. Its antigen is not identified. The data are from a study of shared clonotypes between healthy human individuals. Sequencing was performed with immunoSEQ multiplex PCR; in TCRdb, only in-frame clones are kept and a portion is missing. The top ten hold approximately 1% of the sample, which has about 1,900,000 clones, about 95% seen once. Study conclusions and caveats: As a rule, naive subsets had a larger estimated richness than memory subsets. Several donors had about 5% of their naive CD4 clonotypes in common.

V was shortened by 5 bases and J by 0 bases, with 17 bases between the two germline ends. The CDR3 consists of 17 residues. CDR1 MDHEN and CDR2 SYDVKM come from the germline V gene. Selected positively for CCR7 and CD45RO-negative, naive CD8 cells excluded terminally differentiated effector memory CD45RA+ cells. All donors were Caucasian adults living in Nashville, Tennessee. This chain uses TRBV28 with TRBJ1-5; possibly TRBD1 for D (5 bases). Sample: naive CD8+ T cells sorted from blood. This clonotype originated in a young man in good health. The DNA of the CDR3 is TGTGCCAGCAGTCCGGGACTAGGGGCAGGTAGCAATCAGCCCCAGCATTTT. Its protein product is CASSPGLGAGSNQPQHF.